The rows below give T cell receptor beta chains drawn from one sample of a study of blood T cell repertoires in COVID-19. Using immunoSEQ multiplex PCR, the repertoire was profiled, and TCRdb retains in-frame clones only, with some absent. The repertoire holds approximately 240,000 clones, with roughly 81% as singletons. Input material: peripheral blood. These receptors all stem from a man aged 50-60 years with acute or convalescent COVID-19. Both conserved end residues are part of each CDR3.

TRBV9	TRBJ2-5	CASSVGIRSGGLGQETQYF
TRBV30	TRBJ1-5	CAWGPGQGFQPQHF
TRBV28	TRBJ1-2	CASTSPGTGFGYTF
TRBV4-1	TRBJ1-1	CASSQGAGRVEAFF
TRBV19	TRBJ1-5	CASNGRGNQPQHF
TRBV30	TRBJ1-5	CAWSAGGLRQPQHF
TRBV30	TRBJ2-3	CAWGYLDTQYF
TRBV5-1	TRBJ1-1	CASSLTINTEAFF
TRBV2	TRBJ1-5	CASSRRQGAGQPQHF
TRBV14	TRBJ2-5	CASRGTRELQETQYF
TRBV4-1	TRBJ1-2	CASSHEDRVRYGYTF
TRBV6-6	TRBJ1-5	CASRPQDNQPQHF
TRBV6-1	TRBJ1-6	CASSDPDRAPLGNSPLHF
TRBV7-2	TRBJ1-4	CASSASGTSYEKLFF
TRBV6-5	TRBJ2-7	CASSYSSGQGAQEQYF
TRBV3-1/TRBV3-2	TRBJ2-7	CASSRLTYEQYF
TRBV19	TRBJ1-2	CASSASGTGGSRGYTF
TRBV19	TRBJ1-1	CASSIGRVGEGETEAFF
TRBV6-2/TRBV6-3	TRBJ2-4	CASSYSDTAKNIQYF
TRBV5-6	TRBJ2-7	CASSFGRGNYEQYF
TRBV18	TRBJ1-5	CASSQKNRDSLNQPQHF
TRBV6-5	TRBJ2-1	CASSYSGPHEQFF
TRBV6-5	TRBJ2-5	CASSYVAGTAQETQYF
TRBV20-1	TRBJ2-5	CSASPGGGPKETQYF
TRBV6-6	TRBJ1-5	CASSYMELQPQHF
TRBV6-2/TRBV6-3	TRBJ2-5	CASSYPSGGAQETQYF
TRBV18	TRBJ2-6	CASSPPSGASGANVLTF
TRBV30	TRBJ1-1	CAWSDGRGTTEAFF
TRBV6-5	TRBJ1-5	CASSRSHRANQPQHF
TRBV18	TRBJ2-1	CASSFSTSDNEQFF
TRBV5-1	TRBJ2-7	CASSLVSGYYEQYF
TRBV12-3/TRBV12-4	TRBJ2-1	CASSFRSYNEQFF
TRBV4-2	TRBJ2-5	CASSRLMEETQYF
TRBV19	TRBJ1-1	CASKLDTRNTEAFF
TRBV5-1	TRBJ1-2	CASSASGTGGGYTF
TRBV9	TRBJ1-2	CASSPRQGLNYGYTF
TRBV18	TRBJ2-7	CASSPVGGAYEQYF
TRBV5-1	TRBJ2-1	CASSGGTSGRNEQFF
TRBV24-1	TRBJ2-1	CATSDPGDHYNEQFF
TRBV6-4	TRBJ2-1	CASSDSSLAGANEQFF
TRBV7-3	TRBJ1-1	CASSWTVNTEAFF
TRBV29-1	TRBJ1-1	CSGNRGTEAFF
TRBV29-1	TRBJ1-2	CSVGQNYGYTF
TRBV7-7	TRBJ2-5	CASSLAWGTEETQYF
TRBV28	TRBJ2-4	CASRTSGNGNIQYF
TRBV12-3/TRBV12-4	TRBJ1-1	CASSLQAGQEAFF